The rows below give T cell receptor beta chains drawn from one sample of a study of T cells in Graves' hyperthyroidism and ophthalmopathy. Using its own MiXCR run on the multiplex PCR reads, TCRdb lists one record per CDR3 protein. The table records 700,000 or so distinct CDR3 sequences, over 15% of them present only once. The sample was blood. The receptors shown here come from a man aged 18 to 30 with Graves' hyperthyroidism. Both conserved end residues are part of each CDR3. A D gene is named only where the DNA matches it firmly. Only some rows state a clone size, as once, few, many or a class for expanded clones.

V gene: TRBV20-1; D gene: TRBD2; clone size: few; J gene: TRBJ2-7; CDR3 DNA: TGCAGTGGGCTGGCGGGAGGACCCTACGAGCAGTACTTC; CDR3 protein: CSGLAGGPYEQYF
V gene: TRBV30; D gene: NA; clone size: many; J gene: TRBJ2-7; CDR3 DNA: TGTGCCTGGAGTGGACCCTACTACGAGCAGTACTTC; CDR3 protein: CAWSGPYYEQYF
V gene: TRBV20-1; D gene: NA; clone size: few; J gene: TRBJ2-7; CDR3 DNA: TGCAGTGCTAGCGAGGGTGTCCACGAGCAGTACTTC; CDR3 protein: CSASEGVHEQYF
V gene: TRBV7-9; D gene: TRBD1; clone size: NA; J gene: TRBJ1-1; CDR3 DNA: TGTGCCAGCAGCATCACAGGGGGGAGCACTGAAGCTTTCTTT; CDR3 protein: CASSITGGSTEAFF
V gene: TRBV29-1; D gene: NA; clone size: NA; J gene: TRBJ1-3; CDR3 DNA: TGCAGCGTTGAGACCAGAAACACCATATATTTT; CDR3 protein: CSVETRNTIYF
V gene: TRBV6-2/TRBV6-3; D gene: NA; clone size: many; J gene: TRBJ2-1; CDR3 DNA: TGTGCCAGCAGTTCCCGACAGTACAATGAGCAGTTCTTC; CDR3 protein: CASSSRQYNEQFF
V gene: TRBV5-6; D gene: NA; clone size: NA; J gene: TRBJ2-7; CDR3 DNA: TGTGCCAGCAGCTTGGCCGGGCGGTTCTACGAGCAGTACTTC; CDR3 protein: CASSLAGRFYEQYF
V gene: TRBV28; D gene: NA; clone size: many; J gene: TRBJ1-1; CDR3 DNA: TGTGCCAGCAGTTTATCCGGGCTCCACACAGGGACTGAAGCTTTCTTT; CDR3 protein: CASSLSGLHTGTEAFF
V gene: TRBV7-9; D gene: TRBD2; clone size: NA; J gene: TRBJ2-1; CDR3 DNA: TGTGCCAGCAGCTTAACAGGGTCTAGCGGGCCATACAATGAGCAGTTCTTC; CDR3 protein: CASSLTGSSGPYNEQFF
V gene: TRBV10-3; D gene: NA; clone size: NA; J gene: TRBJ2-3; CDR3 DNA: TGTGCCATCGGAGGGACCGCCACAGATACGCGGTATTTT; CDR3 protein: CAIGGTATDTRYF
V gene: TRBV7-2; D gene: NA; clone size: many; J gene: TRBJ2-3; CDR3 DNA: TGTGCCAGCAGCTCAGATACGCAGTATTTT; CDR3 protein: CASSSDTQYF
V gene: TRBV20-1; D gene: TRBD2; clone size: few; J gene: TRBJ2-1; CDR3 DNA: TGCAGTGCTAGAGTAGGGGCGGGAGCCTACAATGAGCAGTTCTTC; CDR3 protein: CSARVGAGAYNEQFF
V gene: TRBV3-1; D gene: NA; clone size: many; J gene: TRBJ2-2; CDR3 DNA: TGTGCCAGCAGCCTCCCCGGATTAGGCACCGGGGAGCTGTTTTTT; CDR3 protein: CASSLPGLGTGELFF
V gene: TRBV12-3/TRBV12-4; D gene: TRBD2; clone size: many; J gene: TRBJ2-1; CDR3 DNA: TGTGCCAGCATGTCGGGAGGGCCCGGTGAGCAGTTCTTC; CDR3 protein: CASMSGGPGEQFF
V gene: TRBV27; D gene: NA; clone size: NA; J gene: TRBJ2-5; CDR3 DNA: TGTGCCAGCAGTTCTTGGACCAAATACCAAGAGACCCAGTACTTC; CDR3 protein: CASSSWTKYQETQYF